The 20 T cell receptor beta chains below were found in one sample sequenced in a study of identical twins. In TCRdb, the 5' RACE reads were re-called with MiXCR into one record per CDR3 protein. The table has 650,000 to 800,000 distinct CDR3 sequences, around 8.6% seen once. The same sample was also used in a study of yellow fever vaccine responses in identical twins.

The sequencing input was PBMCs. The receptor set was obtained from a woman under 30 in good health.

This clonotype was seen more than once but under ten times. The chain employs TRBV6-5 and TRBJ2-7; 8 positions match TRBD1. CDR1 is MNHEY, CDR2 SVGAGI, per germline. The V gene end was trimmed by 2 bases and the J gene end by 3 bases; junction bases not matched to a gene: 12. The CDR3 loop spans 17 amino acids. This CDR3 reads CASSYRPSGTGRYEQYF. CDR3 in DNA: TGTGCCAGCAGTTACCGCCCCTCCGGGACAGGTCGCTACGAGCAGTACTTC.

This clonotype has ten or more counts. The chain has TRBV9 and TRBJ1-2; the D gene is possibly TRBD1 (5 bases). The CDR3 sequence is 16 residues long. V shed 4 bases and J shed 3 bases, with 19 bases lying between them. Germline loops: CDR1 SGDLS, CDR2 YYNGEE. CDR3 in DNA: TGTGCCAGCAGCCACAGAGTCGTGGGGGATGACTATGGCTACACCTTC. Translated: CASSHRVVGDDYGYTF.

Many counts were recorded for this clonotype. The V and J genes are TRBV24-1 and TRBJ1-1; 9 positions match TRBD1. The V segment lost 3 bases and the J segment 5 bases; nucleotides outside the gene matches: 6. Germline CDR1 KGHDR, CDR2 SFDVKD. The CDR3 runs 15 residues. CDR3: CATSDPTGGKTEAFF. CDR3 DNA sequence: TGTGCCACCAGTGATCCGACAGGGGGAAAAACTGAAGCTTTCTTT.

The rearrangement links TRBV5-1 to TRBJ2-3; unclear D gene. Trimming took off 0 bases at V and 2 bases at J, with 10 bases between the two ends. The CDR3 is made up of 15 amino acids. CDR1 SGHRS and CDR2 YFSETQ come from the germline V gene. This chain's CDR3 is CASSLEGSFTDTQYF. The CDR3 DNA is TGCGCCAGCAGCTTGGAGGGCAGCTTCACAGATACGCAGTATTTT.

In this sample, this clonotype turned up a few times. The genes are TRBV5-1 and TRBJ2-7, with 16 nucleotides matching TRBD2. The CDR3 spans 19 residues. Germline lookup yields CDR1 SGHRS and CDR2 YFSETQ. Germline trimming cut 4 bases from V and 4 bases from J; bases unmatched to any gene: 14. CDR3 in amino acids: CASSPSGTSGRAVVYEQYF. The CDR3 nucleotides read TGCGCCAGCAGCCCATCCGGGACTAGCGGGAGGGCCGTAGTATACGAGCAGTACTTC.

This clonotype turned up a few times. J is TRBJ1-6 and V is TRBV3-1; D is unclear. Germline CDR1 reads LGHDT; CDR2 reads YNNKEL (reference sequence). This CDR3 spans 15 amino acids. Between the trimmed V and J ends, which lost 3 bases and 8 bases, there was a span of 14 bases. The CDR3: CASSQRPLSDSPLHF. CDR3 DNA: TGTGCCAGCAGCCAGAGACCATTATCAGATTCACCCCTCCACTTT.

This clonotype was counted a few times. The J gene is TRBJ2-3, the V gene TRBV7-8; 10 nucleotides line up with TRBD2. The CDR3 length is 15 residues. V gave up 6 bases and J gave up 5 bases; unmatched junction bases: 8. The germline CDR1 and CDR2 sequences are SGHVS and FQNEAQ. The CDR3 coding sequence is TGTGCCAGCAGGCTAACTAGCGGGGACGGAGATACGCAGTATTTT. This gives the protein CASRLTSGDGDTQYF.

V gene TRBV9 combines with J gene TRBJ1-1; 7 bases fit TRBD1. This CDR3 is built from 16 residues. V was pared by 4 bases and J by 6 bases, with 15 bases of the junction left unmatched. The V gene's germline CDR1 is SGDLS and CDR2 YYNGEE. CDR3 bases: TGTGCCAGCAGCAAACGGGACAGTGGACCCCATCCTGAAGCTTTCTTT. Protein product: CASSKRDSGPHPEAFF.

In its sample, this clonotype was seen a few times. V and J are TRBV6-1 and TRBJ2-2; D is perhaps TRBD1 or TRBD2 (5 bases each). The germline V and J ends were trimmed by 7 bases and 6 bases, with 21 bases remaining between them. The CDR3 is made up of 16 amino acids. Germline CDR1 is MNHNS and CDR2 is SASEGT. The DNA of the CDR3 is TGTGCCAGCATCAAAAGTTTCGGGGACCCCGCCGGGGAGCTGTTTTTT. This gives the protein CASIKSFGDPAGELFF.

There are a few counts of this clonotype. CDR3 DNA: TGCAGTGCTAGCCCCACTAGCGGGAGGGCCGGCGCCGAGCAGTACTTC. Translated, it gives CSASPTSGRAGAEQYF. The rearrangement joins TRBV20-1 to TRBJ2-7; TRBD2 agrees at 13 bases. The CDR3 totals 16 residues. V lost 3 bases and J lost 6; bases outside the gene matches: 11. Germline CDR1 and CDR2: DFQATT and SNEGSKA (reference sequence).

The V gene is TRBV28, the J gene TRBJ2-1; 9 bases line up with TRBD2. Germline V gene lookup returns CDR1 MDHEN and CDR2 SYDVKM. V lost 7 bases to trimming and J lost 7 bases; unmatched junction nucleotides: 11. CDR3 length: 15 residues. Written as DNA, the CDR3 is TGTGCCAGCACCCTGGTTGGGACTAGCTCGAATGAGCAGTTCTTC. This translates into CASTLVGTSSNEQFF.

The chain combines TRBV7-2 with TRBJ2-7; D unresolved. This CDR3 comprises 14 residues. The V gene's germline CDR1 is SGHTA and CDR2 FQGNSA. V was shortened by 3 bases and J by 2 bases, with 11 bases between the two germline ends. The CDR3 DNA is TGTGCCAGCAGCTTGTTCGGACCGACCTACGAGCAGTACTTC. It specifies CASSLFGPTYEQYF. The full variable domain, rest sourced from reference TRBV7-2 and TRBJ2-7, is GAGVSQSPSNKVTEKGKDVELRCDPISGHTALYWYRQSLGQGLEFLIYFQGNSAPDKSGLPSDRFSAERTGGSVSTLTIQRTQQEDSAVYLCASSLFGPTYEQYFGPGTRLTVT.

Many counts were recorded for this clonotype. V gene TRBV6-1 combines with J gene TRBJ1-6; a possible D gene is TRBD1 (5 bases). The V and J ends lost 6 bases and 8 bases respectively, with 8 bases between them. The CDR3 is 12 residues long. The germline gives CDR1 MNHNS, CDR2 SASEGT. The chain's CDR3 is CASRDSDSPLHF. In nucleotides, the CDR3 is TGTGCCAGCAGAGACAGCGATTCACCCCTCCACTTT.

This chain joins TRBV7-9 and TRBJ2-1, with TRBD2 matching 13 bases. V gave up 5 bases and J gave up 6 bases; unmatched junction bases: 4. The germline V gene encodes CDR1 SEHNR and CDR2 FQNEAQ (reference sequence). CDR3 length: 15 amino acids. The CDR3 is CASSATSGGSNEQFF. For the CDR3, the DNA is TGTGCCAGCAGCGCGACTAGCGGGGGGAGCAATGAGCAGTTCTTC.

This clonotype turned up a few times. V usage is TRBV5-1 and J usage is TRBJ1-5, with D unclear. Germline assignment: CDR1 SGHRS and CDR2 YFSETQ. This CDR3 has 16 residues. The germline V and J ends were trimmed by 0 bases and 1 base, with 11 bases remaining between them. CDR3 in amino acids: CASSLEASGSNQPQHF. The DNA of the CDR3 is TGCGCCAGCAGCTTGGAGGCCTCGGGGAGCAATCAGCCCCAGCATTTT.

The chain is built from TRBV20-1 and TRBJ2-7; 9 bases agree with TRBD1. Germline V gives CDR1 DFQATT, CDR2 SNEGSKA (reference sequence). The CDR3 spans 14 residues. Trimming removed 1 base from V and 3 bases from J; junction bases left unmatched: 4. CDR3 region: CSARGGDRDYEQYF. The CDR3 region has the DNA TGCAGTGCTAGAGGCGGGGACAGGGACTACGAGCAGTACTTC.

This clonotype was observed many times. The chain joins TRBV12-3 or TRBV12-4 to TRBJ2-5, with D tentatively TRBD1 (6 bases). V lost 1 base to trimming and J lost 2 bases, with 8 bases between them. The CDR3 loop spans 14 amino acids. CDR3 sequence: CASSLGTAQETQYF. The CDR3 DNA reads TGTGCCAGCAGTTTAGGGACAGCTCAAGAGACCCAGTACTTC.

This chain joins TRBV20-1 and TRBJ1-2, with 7 nucleotides matching TRBD1. The CDR3 has 14 residues. Germline V gives CDR1 DFQATT, CDR2 SNEGSKA (reference sequence). After removal of 3 bases from V and 5 bases from J, the junction contained 9 bases not matched to a gene. CDR3 sequence reads: CSARDDRASYGYTF. The CDR3 bases are TGCAGTGCTAGGGACGACAGGGCCTCATATGGCTACACCTTC.

This clonotype was seen only a few times. The chain links TRBV20-1 to TRBJ1-1; no firm D call. The CDR3 sequence is 14 residues long. The germline V gene has CDR1 DFQATT and CDR2 SNEGSKA (reference sequence). Deletions cut 3 bases from V and 5 bases from J, with 16 bases between. CDR3 DNA sequence: TGCAGTGCTAGTTGGGCGGGGTTGGGAACTGAAGCTTTCTTT. Translating it yields CSASWAGLGTEAFF.

This clonotype was counted ten times or more. The chain uses TRBV6-6 and TRBJ1-1, with D possibly being TRBD1 (5 bases). This CDR3 is built from 11 residues. V dropped 2 bases and J dropped 8 bases, with 6 bases sitting between them. Germline V lookup: CDR1 MNHNY, CDR2 SVGAGI (reference sequence). The CDR3 sequence: CASSYTGEAFF. In DNA, the CDR3 is TGTGCCAGCAGTTACACAGGAGAAGCTTTCTTT.